The T cell receptor beta chain described here comes from a study of cytomegalovirus exposure and HLA in healthy donors. Generated by immunoSEQ multiplex PCR, the TCRdb table keeps only in-frame clones and is missing some. This table has over 85,000 clones, about 95% appearing once. Study findings and constraints: Some public TCRs appeared in many individuals, while most sequences were rare.

On this clone: What it binds is unknown.

The CDR3 runs to 12 residues. The V and J ends lost 1 base and 5 bases respectively, with 5 bases between them. Germline lookup yields CDR1 SGHRS and CDR2 YFSETQ. Sequenced sample: PBMCs. This clonotype was obtained from a woman between 18 and 29 years old in good health and CMV-seronegative. The chain carries TRBV5-1 and TRBJ2-3; unclear D gene. Here the CDR3 reads CASSLQEDTQYF. CDR3 DNA: TGCGCCAGCAGCTTGCAGGAAGATACGCAGTATTTT.